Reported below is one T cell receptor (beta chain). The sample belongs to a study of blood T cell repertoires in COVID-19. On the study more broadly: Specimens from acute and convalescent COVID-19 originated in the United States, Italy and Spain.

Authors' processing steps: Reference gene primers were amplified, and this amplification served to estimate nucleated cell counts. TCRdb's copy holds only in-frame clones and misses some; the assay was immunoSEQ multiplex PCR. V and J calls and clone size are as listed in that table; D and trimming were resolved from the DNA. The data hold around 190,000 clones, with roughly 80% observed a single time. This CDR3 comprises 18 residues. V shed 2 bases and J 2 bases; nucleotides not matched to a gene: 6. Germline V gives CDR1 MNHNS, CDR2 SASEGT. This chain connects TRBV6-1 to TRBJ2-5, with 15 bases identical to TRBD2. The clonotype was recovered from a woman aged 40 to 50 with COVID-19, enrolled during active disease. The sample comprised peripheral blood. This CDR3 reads CASSEWGLAGGKQETQYF. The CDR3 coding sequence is TGTGCCAGCAGTGAATGGGGACTAGCGGGAGGTAAACAAGAGACCCAGTACTTC.